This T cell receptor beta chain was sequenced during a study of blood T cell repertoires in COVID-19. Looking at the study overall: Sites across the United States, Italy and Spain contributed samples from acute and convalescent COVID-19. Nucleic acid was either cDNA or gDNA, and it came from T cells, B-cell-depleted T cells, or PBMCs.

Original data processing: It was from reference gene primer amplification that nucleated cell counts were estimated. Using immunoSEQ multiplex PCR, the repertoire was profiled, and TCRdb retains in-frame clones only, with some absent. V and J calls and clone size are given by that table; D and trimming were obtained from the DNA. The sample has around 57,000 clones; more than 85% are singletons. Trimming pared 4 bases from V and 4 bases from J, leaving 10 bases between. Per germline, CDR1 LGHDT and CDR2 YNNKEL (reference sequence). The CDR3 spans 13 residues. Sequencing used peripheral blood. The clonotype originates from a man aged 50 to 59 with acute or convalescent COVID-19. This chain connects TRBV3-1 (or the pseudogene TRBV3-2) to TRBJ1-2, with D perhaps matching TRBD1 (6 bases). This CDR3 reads CASSPGTIYGYTF. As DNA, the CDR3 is TGTGCCAGCAGCCCCGGGACAATCTATGGCTACACCTTC.